The TCR beta chain described here comes from a study of OX40 agonist ivuxolimab in advanced cancers. Whole-study context: Among those enrolled, mean age was approximately 60 years (range about 23 to 90) and about 79% were male.

This clone showed up just a few times. This table comes from immunoSEQ multiplex PCR, and its TCRdb copy is limited to in-frame clones, with some not included. The sample has roughly 61,000 clones; 87% are singletons. V shed 5 bases and J 6 bases; nucleotides not matched to a gene: 16. The CDR3 consists of 18 residues. From germline, CDR1 is SGHDT and CDR2 YYEEEE. This rearrangement joins TRBV5-6 to TRBJ2-3; 12 bases agree with TRBD2. The material sequenced was CD4+ or CD8+ T cells sorted from blood, taken in a trial of the OX40 agonist ivuxolimab. The source of this sequence is an adult with an advanced solid tumor such as melanoma, head and neck, liver or kidney cancer. CDR3: CASSPPALLAGGVDTQYF. The CDR3 DNA reads as TGTGCCAGCAGTCCCCCAGCCTTACTAGCGGGGGGCGTCGATACGCAGTATTTT. The entire variable domain, with the rest obtained from reference TRBV5-6 and TRBJ2-3, is as follows: DAGVTQSPTHLIKTRGQQVTLRCSPKSGHDTVSWYQQALGQGPQFIFQYYEEEERQRGNFPDRFSGHQFPNYSSELNVNALLLGDSALYLCASSPPALLAGGVDTQYFGPGTRLTVL.